The 23 T cell receptor beta chains below were found in one sample sequenced in a study of blood T cell repertoires in COVID-19. Assay: immunoSEQ multiplex PCR; the TCRdb copy retains only in-frame clones and omits some. The sample has about 56,000 clones; about 89% are singletons. The sample comprised peripheral blood. These receptors were collected from a human donor in a cohort sampled during active COVID-19.

The rearrangement joins TRBV6-5 to TRBJ1-3, with 7 bases fitting TRBD1. This CDR3 has 15 residues. Unmatched junction bases numbered 7, after V lost 4 bases and J lost 4 bases. Germline-derived CDR1 and CDR2 are MNHEY and SVGAGI. As DNA, the CDR3 is TGTGCCAGCAGTTCACAGGGGCTTCGAGGAAACACCATATATTTT. This gives the protein CASSSQGLRGNTIYF.

V gene TRBV4-3 combines with J gene TRBJ1-2; a weak D match, TRBD1 (6 bases). The CDR3 contains 15 residues. The V end lost 0 bases, the J end lost 8 bases, and 16 bases lay between the germline ends. Germline CDR1 LGHNA, CDR2 YSLEER. The CDR3 region has the DNA TGCGCCAGCAGCCAAGATTATTGGGGACAAAGAGGCTACACCTTC. It is translated as CASSQDYWGQRGYTF.

The chain links TRBV27 to TRBJ2-1; 12 bases are shared with TRBD1. In germline, CDR1 is MNHEY, CDR2 SMNVEV (reference sequence). The CDR3 loop spans 14 amino acids. V lost 10 bases, J lost 8 bases, and 9 bases stayed unmatched. The CDR3: CATAEGTGGHEQFF. In nucleotides, the CDR3 is TGTGCCACCGCGGAGGGGACAGGGGGCCATGAGCAGTTCTTC.

This chain uses TRBV4-2 with TRBJ2-1; 9 positions match TRBD2. CDR1 and CDR2 (germline): LGHNA, YNFKEQ. With V trimmed by 1 base and J by 0 bases, 7 bases remained unmatched. The CDR3 has 18 amino acids. The CDR3 is CASSQGQGSGSSYNEQFF. Written as DNA, the CDR3 is TGTGCCAGCAGCCAAGGCCAGGGTAGCGGGAGCTCCTACAATGAGCAGTTCTTC.

The chain joins TRBV4-1 to TRBJ2-5, with 8 bases identical to TRBD2. J was trimmed by 2 bases and V by 0 bases; bases with no gene match: 8. Germline loops: CDR1 MGHRA, CDR2 YSYEKL. This CDR3 has 17 amino acids. The CDR3 DNA sequence: TGCGCCAGCAGCCAAGAGCCACAGCGGGGGACTCAAGAGACCCAGTACTTC. Translated: CASSQEPQRGTQETQYF.

The chain employs TRBV15 and TRBJ1-2, with D unclear. The length of the CDR3 is 16 residues. Germline CDR1 and CDR2: LNHNV and YYDKDF (reference sequence). Trimming pared 1 base from V and 0 bases from J, leaving 12 bases between. CDR3: CATSRGGSGANYGYTF. Written as DNA, the CDR3 is TGTGCCACCAGCAGAGGTGGCTCGGGAGCTAACTATGGCTACACCTTC.

The chain couples TRBV6-2 or TRBV6-3 to TRBJ2-1; 10 nucleotides line up with TRBD2. The CDR3 totals 17 residues. V shed 0 bases and J 3 bases; nucleotides not matched to a gene: 5. The germline gives CDR1 MNHEY, CDR2 SVGEGT. The CDR3 DNA sequence: TGTGCCAGCAGTTACTCCCCCACTAGCGGGATCTACAATGAGCAGTTCTTC. Protein sequence: CASSYSPTSGIYNEQFF.

The chain combines TRBV11-2 with TRBJ2-7; 11 positions match TRBD1. The CDR3 has 18 amino acids. Germline CDR1 SGHAT, CDR2 FQNNGV. V shed 8 bases, J shed 4 bases, and the junction held 19 bases outside the gene matches. The CDR3 DNA sequence: TGTGCCAGCCACGACCTAAAGAAGAGGGACAGGGGGTTTTACGAGCAGTACTTC. It yields the protein CASHDLKKRDRGFYEQYF.

V is TRBV6-5 and J is TRBJ2-7, with D perhaps TRBD1 (5 bases). Trimming took off 0 bases at V and 0 bases at J, with 9 bases between the two ends. CDR1 is MNHEY and CDR2 is SVGAGI in the germline V gene. The CDR3 loop spans 15 amino acids. CDR3 coding DNA: TGTGCCAGCAGTTACTCACGACAGATCTCCTACGAGCAGTACTTC. It codes for CASSYSRQISYEQYF.

V and J are TRBV6-4 and TRBJ2-1; 12 positions match TRBD2. Trimming took 3 bases from V and 4 from J; bases not matched to a gene: 1. The germline V gene encodes CDR1 MRHNA and CDR2 SNTAGT. CDR3 length: 15 amino acids. This chain's CDR3 is CASSEGLAGYNEQFF. The CDR3 bases are TGTGCCAGCAGTGAAGGACTAGCGGGGTACAATGAGCAGTTCTTC.

The rearrangement links TRBV5-1 to TRBJ2-5, with TRBD2 matching over 8 bases. Trimming removed 0 bases from V and 2 bases from J; junction bases left unmatched: 3. Germline lookup yields CDR1 SGHRS and CDR2 YFSETQ. There are 15 residues in the CDR3. CDR3 sequence reads: CASSLEAGGQETQYF. The CDR3 DNA follows: TGCGCCAGCAGCTTGGAGGCGGGGGGACAAGAGACCCAGTACTTC.

J is TRBJ2-2 and V is TRBV19; 7 bases align to TRBD2. After removal of 4 bases from V and 7 bases from J, the junction contained 3 bases not matched to a gene. The CDR3 spans 13 residues. The germline CDR1 and CDR2 sequences are LNHDA and SQIVND (reference sequence). The CDR3: CASSSGGVGELFF. The DNA for the CDR3 is TGTGCCAGTAGTAGCGGGGGTGTCGGGGAGCTGTTTTTT.

DNA for the CDR3: TGTGCCATCAGTGCATGGAGGGGTGCTAGCACAGATACGCAGTATTTT. Protein: CAISAWRGASTDTQYF. V gene TRBV10-3 combines with J gene TRBJ2-3; a possible D gene is TRBD2 (6 bases). V was clipped by 4 bases and J by 0 bases, with 14 bases between them. There are 16 residues in the CDR3. Germline CDR1 and CDR2: ENHRY and SYGVKD.

The chain links TRBV3-1 (or the pseudogene TRBV3-2) to TRBJ2-7; 9 positions match TRBD2. This CDR3 spans 15 amino acids. Germline loops: CDR1 LGHDT, CDR2 YNNKEL (reference sequence). Trimming cost V 0 bases and J 2 bases; bases outside gene matches: 2. CDR3 in amino acids: CASSQEAGGPYEQYF. DNA for the CDR3: TGTGCCAGCAGCCAAGAGGCGGGGGGGCCCTACGAGCAGTACTTC.

This clone appeared a single time. V is TRBV7-9 and J is TRBJ2-5; 8 bases map to TRBD1. Germline CDR1 is SEHNR and CDR2 is FQNEAQ (reference sequence). The length of the CDR3 is 18 residues. With V trimmed by 1 base and J by 5 bases, 15 bases remained unmatched. CDR3 in DNA: TGTGCCAGCAGCTTAGTGTGGTTCGCGACAGGGGAGTGGGAGACCCAGTACTTC. Translating it yields CASSLVWFATGEWETQYF.

The CDR3 reads CASSSARTSVGYEQYF. The CDR3 nucleotides read TGTGCCAGTAGTAGTGCCCGGACTAGCGTGGGATACGAGCAGTACTTC. This rearrangement joins TRBV19 to TRBJ2-7, with TRBD2 matching 9 bases. Germline CDR1 is LNHDA and CDR2 is SQIVND (reference sequence). CDR3 length equals 16 residues. V was pared by 4 bases and J by 4 bases, with 11 bases of the junction left unmatched. The entire variable domain, with the rest obtained from reference TRBV19 and TRBJ2-7, is as follows: DGGITQSPKYLFRKEGQNVTLSCEQNLNHDAMYWYRQDPGQGLRLIYYSQIVNDFQKGDIAEGYSVSREKKESFPLTVTSAQKNPTAFYLCASSSARTSVGYEQYFGPGTRLTVT.

This clone has just one count. V usage is TRBV15 and J usage is TRBJ1-2; 8 positions match TRBD1. Germline V gene data show CDR1 as LNHNV and CDR2 as YYDKDF (reference sequence). Unmatched junction bases numbered 6, after V lost 1 base and J lost 5 bases. This CDR3 has 15 residues. In DNA form, the CDR3 reads TGTGCCACCAGCAGAGTGGTGACAGGGGCATATGGCTACACCTTC. This encodes CATSRVVTGAYGYTF.

The chain combines TRBV7-6 with TRBJ2-6, with 8 positions matching TRBD2. Germline loops: CDR1 SGHVS, CDR2 FNYEAQ. The length of the CDR3 is 17 residues. The J segment lost 0 bases and the V segment lost 3 bases, leaving 4 bases of the junction unmatched. The CDR3: CASSFSGGSSGANVLTF. The CDR3 coding sequence is TGTGCCAGCAGCTTCAGCGGGGGCAGCTCTGGGGCCAACGTCCTGACTTTC.

The chain links TRBV2 to TRBJ1-5; D is possibly TRBD1 (5 bases). Trimming took off 6 bases at V and 1 base at J, with 10 bases between the two ends. This CDR3 is 14 amino acids long. CDR1 and CDR2 from the germline V gene are SNHLY and FYNNEI. The CDR3 bases are TGTGCCAGCAGCTACAGACAGAGCAATCAGCCCCAGCATTTT. Translated, it gives CASSYRQSNQPQHF. Full variable domain (missing parts from reference TRBV2 and TRBJ1-5): EPEVTQTPSHQVTQMGQEVILRCVPISNHLYFYWYRQILGQKVEFLVSFYNNEISEKSEIFDDQFSVERPDGSNFTLKIRSTKLEDSAMYFCASSYRQSNQPQHFGDGTRLSIL.

This clone was detected only once. This chain connects TRBV30 to TRBJ1-4, with 9 bases lining up with TRBD1. The CDR3 has 15 residues. Unmatched junction bases numbered 9, after V lost 2 bases and J lost 8 bases. The germline gives CDR1 GTSNPN, CDR2 SVGIG (reference sequence). CDR3 protein: CAWSLTGGMGEKLFF. CDR3 nucleotides: TGTGCCTGGAGTCTAACAGGGGGCATGGGGGAAAAACTGTTTTTT. The whole variable domain, remainder taken from reference TRBV30 and TRBJ1-4, is SQTIHQWPATLVQPVGSPLSLECTVEGTSNPNLYWYRQAAGRGLQLLFYSVGIGQISSEVPQNLSASRPQDRQFILSSKKLLLSDSGFYLCAWSLTGGMGEKLFFGSGTQLSVL.

This chain links TRBV3-1 (or the pseudogene TRBV3-2) with TRBJ2-5; D not resolved. In germline, CDR1 is LGHDT, CDR2 YNNKEL (reference sequence). Trimming removed 1 base from V and 4 bases from J, with 4 bases in between. This CDR3 has 12 residues. This chain's CDR3 is CASSQGPETQYF. CDR3 DNA: TGTGCCAGCAGCCAAGGGCCAGAGACCCAGTACTTC.

The V gene is TRBV5-1, the J gene TRBJ2-3; D is possibly TRBD1 (5 bases). Trimming cost V 0 bases and J 6 bases, with 11 bases left between them. The CDR3 length is 14 residues. Per germline, CDR1 SGHRS and CDR2 YFSETQ. The CDR3 sequence is CASSLDRPRDTQYF. As DNA, the CDR3 is TGCGCCAGCAGCTTGGACAGGCCGAGGGATACGCAGTATTTT. Full variable domain (rest looked up from reference TRBV5-1 and TRBJ2-3): KAGVTQTPRYLIKTRGQQVTLSCSPISGHRSVSWYQQTPGQGLQFLFEYFSETQRNKGNFPGRFSGRQFSNSRSEMNVSTLELGDSALYLCASSLDRPRDTQYFGPGTRLTVL.

The chain uses TRBV7-2 and TRBJ2-1; TRBD2 matches at 10 bases. The CDR3 spans 15 residues. CDR1 and CDR2 (germline): SGHTA, FQGNSA. The ends lost 7 bases at V and 7 bases at J; junction bases unmatched: 10. As DNA, the CDR3 is TGTGCCAGCAAACAAAGCGGGGGGGCCAGGAATGAGCAGTTCTTC. Amino acid sequence: CASKQSGGARNEQFF. The full variable domain, rest sourced from reference TRBV7-2 and TRBJ2-1, is GAGVSQSPSNKVTEKGKDVELRCDPISGHTALYWYRQSLGQGLEFLIYFQGNSAPDKSGLPSDRFSAERTGGSVSTLTIQRTQQEDSAVYLCASKQSGGARNEQFFGPGTRLTVL.